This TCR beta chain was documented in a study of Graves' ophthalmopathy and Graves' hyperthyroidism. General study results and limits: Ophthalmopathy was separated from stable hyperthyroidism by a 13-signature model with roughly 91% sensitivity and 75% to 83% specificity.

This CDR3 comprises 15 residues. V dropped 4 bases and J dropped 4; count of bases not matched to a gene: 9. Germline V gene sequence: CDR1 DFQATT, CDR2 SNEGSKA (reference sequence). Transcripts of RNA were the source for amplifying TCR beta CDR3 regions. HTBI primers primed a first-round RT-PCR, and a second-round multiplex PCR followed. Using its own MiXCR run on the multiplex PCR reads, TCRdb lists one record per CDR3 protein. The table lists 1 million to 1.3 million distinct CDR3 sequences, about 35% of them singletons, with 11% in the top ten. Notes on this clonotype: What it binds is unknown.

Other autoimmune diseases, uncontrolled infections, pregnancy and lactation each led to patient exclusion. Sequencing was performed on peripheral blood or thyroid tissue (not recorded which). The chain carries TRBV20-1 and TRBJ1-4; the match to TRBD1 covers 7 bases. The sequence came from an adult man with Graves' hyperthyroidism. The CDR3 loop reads CSAIRTGRRNEKLFF. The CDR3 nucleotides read TGCAGTGCTATAAGGACAGGCAGACGTAATGAAAAACTGTTTTTT.